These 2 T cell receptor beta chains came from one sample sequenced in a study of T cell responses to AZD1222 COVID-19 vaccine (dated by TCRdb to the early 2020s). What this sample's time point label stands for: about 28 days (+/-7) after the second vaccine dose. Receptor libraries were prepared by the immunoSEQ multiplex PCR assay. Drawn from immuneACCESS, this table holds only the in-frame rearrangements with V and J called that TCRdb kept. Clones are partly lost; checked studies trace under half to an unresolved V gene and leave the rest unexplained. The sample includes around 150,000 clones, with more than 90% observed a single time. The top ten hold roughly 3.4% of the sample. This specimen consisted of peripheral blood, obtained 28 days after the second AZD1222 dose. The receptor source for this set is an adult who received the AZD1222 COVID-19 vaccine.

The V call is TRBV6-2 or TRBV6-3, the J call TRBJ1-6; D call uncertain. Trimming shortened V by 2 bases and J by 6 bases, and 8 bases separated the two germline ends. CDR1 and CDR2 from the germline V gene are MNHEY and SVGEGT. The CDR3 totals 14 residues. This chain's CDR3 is CASSYPSPNSPLHF. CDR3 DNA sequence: TGTGCCAGCAGTTACCCGAGCCCTAATTCACCCCTCCACTTT.

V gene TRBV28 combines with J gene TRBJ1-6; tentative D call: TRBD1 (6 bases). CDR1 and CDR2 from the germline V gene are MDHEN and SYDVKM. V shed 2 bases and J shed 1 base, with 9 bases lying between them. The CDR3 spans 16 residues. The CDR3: CASSLRGRSYNSPLHF. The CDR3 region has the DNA TGTGCCAGCAGTTTACGGGGGCGATCCTATAATTCACCCCTCCACTTT.